The clone carrying this T cell receptor (beta chain) was counted between two and nine times. The antigen remains undetermined. Trimming shortened V by 2 bases and J by 3 bases, and 10 bases separated the two germline ends. Germline CDR1 is DFQATT and CDR2 is SNEGSKA (reference sequence). The CDR3 is 13 residues long. The data were obtained in a study of T-cell reconstitution after alpha-beta-depleted transplantation in children. Overall study results and limits: Newly generated T cells supplied most T-cell counts and diversity one year post-transplant. Surviving recipient T cells and thymic progenitors produced the high day-60 TCRbeta diversity seen in some patients. In patients about two months after transplant, alpha-beta T cells reportedly arose from several hundred expanded graft clones.

Preparation of the TCRbeta library used unique molecular identifiers. MiXCR, run by TCRdb on the PCR reads, gives a single entry per CDR3 protein. The table lists 500,000 to 750,000 distinct CDR3 sequences, 25% to 30% of them singletons. The chain employs TRBV20-1 and TRBJ1-2; D might be TRBD1 (5 bases). Sample: PBMCs, taken before TCRalphabeta/CD19-depleted stem cell transplant. This TCR came from a boy younger than two with Wiskott-Aldrich syndrome, due to receive a stem cell transplant. CDR3 nucleotide sequence: TGCAGTGCTAGACCGCAGGGCGACTATGGCTACACCTTC. This translates into CSARPQGDYGYTF.